This TCR beta chain was recovered during a study of cytomegalovirus exposure and HLA in healthy donors (dated by TCRdb to about 2017). Study-wide context: An earlier analysis of approximately 600 of the donors reported 250 to 350 Gb of sequence data and around 120 million unique TCR beta sequences from 150 million to 200 million T cells. The study profiled the T cell repertoires of hundreds of subjects by immunosequencing and related them to cytomegalovirus serostatus. In addition to the first cohort of hundreds of subjects, a separate validation cohort of approximately 110 different subjects was used. Across about 380 genotyped donors of the cohort, an average of about 200,000 unique TCR beta nucleotide sequences per donor were sequenced, and 15% to 20% of those sequences were non-productive. Rather than using new phenotypic data, the later analysis identified candidate immune exposures from TCR beta sequences and from how often those sequences occurred across donors. A handful of DR-DQ haplotypes were handled as single units for association and clustering because linkage in the cohort was strong. HLA typing covered class I and class II loci at four-digit resolution. To predict cytomegalovirus infection status, the study brought together high-throughput TCR immunosequencing, statistical association of individual TCRs with disease status, and machine learning. Approximately 300 gigabases of sequencing data and roughly 80 million unique TCR sequences made up an early release that covered roughly 670 HLA-typed donors. Every discovery cohort repertoire had been produced on one sequencing platform. Donor age, sex, ethnicity and CMV serostatus were compiled together with the repertoire data. A later analysis re-examined previously published TCR beta repertoires from several hundred donors and added high-resolution HLA genotyping to investigate patterns of TCR occurrence. The study was designed to test whether signatures of past pathogen exposure could be identified by cataloging public T cell receptors. In a later genetic analysis, genome-wide SNP genotypes for 398 of the 666 donors were used, and that subset was treated as a discovery cohort. To decide whether each TCR beta V gene segment behaved as functional or pseudogenic, an earlier analysis of approximately 600 of the donors relied on high-throughput TCR beta sequencing. The number of typed donors differed by locus: about 620-630 for A, B, C, DRB1 and DQB1; approximately 540 for DQA1; about 600 for DPA1; and roughly 450 for DPB1. Of the 398 genotyped donors, around 81% fell in the genetic ancestry cluster associated with self-reported Caucasian donors.

The method was the immunoSEQ multiplex PCR assay. For the multiplex PCR, a mixture combining 60 forward primers for TCR Vbeta segments and 13 reverse primers for TCR Jbeta segments was used. The CDR3 region of rearranged TCR beta genes was amplified from genomic DNA with a multiplex PCR assay. The amplified TCR beta libraries were sequenced on the Illumina HiSeq System as 87-base-pair reads. On the study's bioinformatics: A later analysis tallied some 79 million unique TCR beta chains across the 600 to 700 repertoires, and approximately 11 million of those chains were shared by two or more donors. To remove PCR and sequencing errors, raw reads were error-corrected and collapsed into unique sequences using a nearest-neighbor algorithm that merged closely related sequences. Alignment of CDR3 sequences to IMGT reference sequences was used to assign V, D and J gene segments. For a sequence to be retained, at least a six-nucleotide match to both a V gene segment and a J gene segment was required. A rearrangement was called productive if the CDR3 had no stop codons and remained in frame with V and J, and every other rearrangement was called non-productive. Following IMGT convention, CDR3 was defined as the stretch from the second conserved V-encoded cysteine to the conserved J-encoded phenylalanine. The earlier analysis of 587 of the donors excluded any sequence lacking an unambiguous match to a single V gene segment. An earlier analysis of fewer than 650 of the donors classified V segments as functional when productive rearrangements were above 56.7% and as segregating when the standard deviation between donors was above 5%. To diagnose cytomegalovirus status from the catalog of TCR beta chain sequences, a statistical classification framework was built. In a later analysis, V and J genes were assigned by comparing TCR nucleotide sequences against IMGT/GENE-DB human TR gene sequences. In a later analysis, CDR3 sequences and most-parsimonious VDJ recombination scenarios were assigned using the TCRdist pipeline. In a later analysis, each TCR beta chain was defined by its CDR3 amino acid sequence together with its V-gene family, and reads without a unique V-gene family were excluded. As a way to deal with suspected cross-contamination and a sequencing artifact, a later analysis dropped over 550 nucleotide sequences that were highly shared and had low generation probability. In a later analysis, a clonal expansion index for each public chain was calculated from normalized within-repertoire ranks of inferred template counts. Generation probabilities in a later analysis came from a VDJ recombination model fitted to out-of-frame rearrangements, and those results were checked against IGoR. A later analysis scored TCR-TCR, TCR-HLA and TCR-CMV co-occurrence with hypergeometric tests, applying a repertoire-size bias correction to TCR pairs. A later analysis estimated false discovery rates by permuting HLA or CMV assignments 20 times. In a later analysis, co-occurring TCRs were grouped using DBSCAN, and TCRdist sequence similarity was added for clustering within HLA-allele-positive subsets. Repertoires with fewer than 30,000 or more than 120,000 public chains, plus five repertoires with anomalous nucleotide sharing, were excluded from co-occurrence clustering. TCRdb re-hosts the immuneACCESS table, in-frame sequences only. Its copies lack some clones; in the studies checked, an unresolved V gene accounts for under half of them, and the cause for the rest is not known. V and J calls and clone size are copied from that table; D and trimming were computed from the DNA. The sample table shows about 190,000 clones, and roughly 77% are seen once. Of the sample, around 3.3% falls within the top ten clones.

The cohort comprised approximately 700 healthy bone marrow donors. All cohort members were sampled while nominally healthy, although unrecorded immune exposures were likely present. The donor tested CMV seropositive and was one of the 289 seropositive cohort members. Each donor provided a peripheral blood sample, and peripheral blood mononuclear cells were used for TCR beta sequencing. Genomic DNA was extracted from the blood cell samples with the Qiagen DNeasy Blood Extraction Kit. Results and caveats for the whole study, not just this receptor: A few of the identified cytomegalovirus-associated TCR beta chains were confirmed in vitro to be specific for cytomegalovirus antigens. Linkage disequilibrium might explain the correlated functional status among segregating V segments, but an unknown experimental factor could not be ruled out. Some IMGT-functional V segments, including TRBV6-2 and TRBV6-3, could not be distinguished by the 87-base-pair reads and were therefore excluded. Cytomegalovirus status was reported to be diagnosed by the classifier with high specificity and sensitivity in both the original and validation cohorts. According to a later analysis, TCR association rates differed among HLA loci, with DRB1 alleles showing the most associated TCRs and HLA-C alleles showing the fewest. This cohort had only TCR beta chains sequenced, and the lack of alpha or paired-chain data limited which features could be detected. Most TCR sequences were observed very rarely across donors, whereas some public TCRs were present in many individuals. According to a later analysis, parvovirus B19, influenza, CMV and Epstein-Barr virus appeared linked to several top co-occurrence clusters. In an earlier analysis of 587 of the donors, most TCR beta V segments appeared in productive rearrangements about 87% or about 30% of the time, broadly matching IMGT annotations. Roughly uniform sequencing depth across donors was assumed in presence/absence analyses, although this assumption may not hold. A later analysis found that HLA-associated TCR beta chains were more clonally expanded and had lower generation probabilities than equally common non-associated chains. For the cohort, immune exposure information was limited to CMV serostatus. In a later analysis, some 17,000 TCR beta sequences were associated with specific HLA alleles at a false discovery rate of 0.05. The earlier analysis of some 540 of the donors excluded 15 to 20 rarely observed V segments, including chromosome 9 orphons, because counts were too low. A group of highly shared sequence variants was considered likely to be a technical artifact of the sequencing pipeline. A further reported finding was that TCR beta sequences accurately predicted the HLA-A and HLA-B alleles for most subjects in the first cohort. Because HLA typing was unavailable for some donors at each locus, only the typed subset was used in association tests. Compared with the roughly 600-donor mean, donors in an Asian-associated ancestry cluster had fewer N-insertions in productive TCRs, according to a later genetic analysis. Most CMV-associated TCR beta chains appeared to be HLA-restricted in a later analysis, and the HLA associations seemed to be driven largely by CMV exposure. When HLA alleles, especially DR and DQ, strongly co-occurred, attributing TCR associations to individual alleles was difficult. According to the authors, the approach could potentially be generalized to other disease states and immunological phenotypes. A total of roughly 160 TCR beta chains were listed by the study as associated with cytomegalovirus. An association between a missense DCLRE1C variant and V-gene and J-gene trimming of TCR beta chains was found in a later genetic analysis and replicated in an independent cohort.

The V and J ends are trimmed by 1 base and 6 bases, leaving 8 bases between them. The CDR3 numbers 12 residues from cysteine through phenylalanine. The kept DNA is CDR3 alone, 36 bases in frame from the first base. The germline V gene encodes CDR1 SGHNT and CDR2 YYREEE (reference sequence). Concerning this clone itself: Its antigen has not been determined. No much larger clone exists at a distance of one base, and base qualities are not known.

The receptor was derived from a woman in her twenties or thirties in good health and CMV-seropositive. The rearranged chain carries TRBV5-4 and TRBJ2-7, with the D gene not confidently named. Sequencing was done on a sample of PBMCs. The DNA sequence is given as TGTGCCAGCAGCTTGCTACAGACCGAGCAGTACTTC. Its coded protein is CASSLLQTEQYF.